Each of the 20 T cell receptor beta chains below was sequenced from the same sample in a study of blood T cell repertoires in COVID-19. Only in-frame clones appear in the TCRdb table, and some are missing; sequencing was by immunoSEQ multiplex PCR. The sample holds some 130,000 clones; roughly 80% are singletons and the top ten take about 10%. The source material was peripheral blood. These receptors were obtained from a man in his fifties or sixties who had recovered from COVID-19.

V is TRBV28 and J is TRBJ1-1; D gene ambiguous. The CDR3 spans 14 residues. In germline, CDR1 is MDHEN, CDR2 SYDVKM. The V end was cut by 8 bases, the J end by 1 base, with 14 bases between. The CDR3 DNA reads as TGTGCCAGCCGAACCCCCCCGGGGAACACTGAAGCTTTCTTT. Translating it yields CASRTPPGNTEAFF.

The V call is TRBV5-4, the J call TRBJ1-2, with 7 bases matching TRBD1. Germline V CDR1 and CDR2: SGHNT, YYREEE (reference sequence). V gave up 5 bases and J gave up 4 bases; unmatched junction bases: 14. The CDR3 has 16 amino acids. The CDR3 loop is CASRIAGTAFRYGYTF. In DNA form, the CDR3 reads TGTGCCAGCAGGATAGCCGGGACAGCCTTTCGCTATGGCTACACCTTC.

This chain links TRBV7-6 with TRBJ2-2; TRBD2 matches at 10 bases. Trimming cost V 5 bases and J 1 base; bases outside gene matches: 4. In germline, CDR1 is SGHVS, CDR2 FNYEAQ. This CDR3 comprises 16 residues. The CDR3 reads CASSPLAGENTGELFF. For the CDR3, the DNA is TGTGCCAGCAGCCCCCTAGCGGGGGAGAACACCGGGGAGCTGTTTTTT.

The genes are TRBV4-3 and TRBJ1-3; tentatively, D is TRBD1 (6 bases). This CDR3 region has 14 residues. Germline values: CDR1 LGHNA, CDR2 YSLEER. Trimming removed 1 base from V and 2 bases from J, with 6 bases in between. DNA for the CDR3: TGCGCCAGCAGCCAAGGGGGGCCTGGAAACACCATATATTTT. This translates into CASSQGGPGNTIYF.

J is TRBJ2-1 and V is TRBV7-3; 7 positions agree with TRBD2. V shed 5 bases, J shed 0 bases, and the junction held 4 bases outside the gene matches. Germline-derived CDR1 and CDR2 are SGHTA and FQGTGA. The CDR3 length is 15 residues. The CDR3 DNA sequence: TGTGCCAGCAGCCTACGGGGGGACTCCTACAATGAGCAGTTCTTC. Amino acid sequence: CASSLRGDSYNEQFF.

The chain joins TRBV19 to TRBJ1-2; 7 nucleotides align to TRBD1. Losses at the gene ends were 2 bases for V and 5 bases for J; bases not matched to a gene: 11. CDR1 LNHDA and CDR2 SQIVND come from the germline V gene (reference sequence). This CDR3 spans 16 amino acids. In DNA, the CDR3 is TGTGCCAGTAGTATATCCTCACAGGGGAGTCGATATGGCTACACCTTC. The encoded protein is CASSISSQGSRYGYTF.

The chain uses TRBV12-3 or TRBV12-4 and TRBJ1-5; no firm D call. V was cut by 6 bases and J by 5 bases, with 11 bases left in between. The CDR3 length is 13 residues. CDR3 bases: TGTGCCAGCAGCTTGAGCGGCGATCAGCCCCAGCATTTT. Translating it yields CASSLSGDQPQHF.

In this sample, this clone is medium-sized. V gene TRBV3-1 (or the pseudogene TRBV3-2) combines with J gene TRBJ2-7; D is possibly TRBD1 (5 bases). The CDR3 spans 13 residues. Per the germline V gene, CDR1 is LGHDT and CDR2 is YNNKEL (reference sequence). Trimming cost V 2 bases and J 13 bases, with 18 bases left between them. CDR3 sequence (DNA): TGTGCCAGCAGCCAAACCCCAACTACAGACAGCTACTTC. This codes for CASSQTPTTDSYF.

V and J are TRBV30 and TRBJ2-2, with 8 bases lining up with TRBD1. Germline CDR1 is GTSNPN and CDR2 is SVGIG (reference sequence). The CDR3 is 16 residues long. V trimming: 2 bases; J trimming: 6 bases; junction bases outside the gene matches: 11. CDR3 loop: CAWSSFGQGMSGELFF. Here the CDR3 DNA reads TGTGCCTGGAGTTCCTTCGGACAGGGTATGTCCGGGGAGCTGTTTTTT.

The chain recombines TRBV7-2 with TRBJ2-5; maybe TRBD2 (5 bases). The germline gives CDR1 SGHTA, CDR2 FQGNSA. This CDR3 is built from 16 residues. V lost 1 base and J 5 bases, leaving 17 bases between the germline ends. CDR3 nucleotides: TGTGCCAGCAGCTTAGTGGTTGGTTTGGGGAGTGAGACCCAGTACTTC. Translated: CASSLVVGLGSETQYF.

V gene TRBV24-1 combines with J gene TRBJ2-1, with D possibly TRBD2 on 5 matching bases. V gave up 3 bases and J gave up 6 bases, with 17 bases separating them. Germline CDR1 is KGHDR and CDR2 is SFDVKD. The CDR3 loop spans 16 amino acids. CDR3 nucleotides: TGTGCCACCAGTGATGCTGAGAGGGTGGAATTCAATGAGCAGTTCTTC. This translates into CATSDAERVEFNEQFF.

This clone was picked up one time. CDR3 amino acids: CASSARDGISTDTQYF. DNA for the CDR3: TGTGCCAGCAGCGCGCGGGACGGAATTAGCACAGATACGCAGTATTTT. This chain joins TRBV5-4 and TRBJ2-3, with D perhaps TRBD2 (6 bases). V lost 4 bases to trimming and J lost 0 bases, with 15 bases between them. The CDR3 has 16 residues. CDR1 is SGHNT and CDR2 is YYREEE in the germline V gene (reference sequence).

The rearrangement joins TRBV6-1 to TRBJ2-2; tentatively, D is TRBD2 (5 bases). This CDR3 spans 17 amino acids. Looked up from germline, CDR1 is MNHNS and CDR2 is SASEGT. V was trimmed by 0 bases and J by 4 bases, leaving 15 bases between them. The CDR3 coding sequence is TGTGCCAGCAGTGAAGCGCTTGAGGGCGCCGGCACCGGGGAGCTGTTTTTT. Protein: CASSEALEGAGTGELFF.

The rearrangement uses TRBV12-3 or TRBV12-4 and TRBJ2-7; TRBD1 aligns across 7 bases. V dropped 2 bases and J dropped 6; count of bases not matched to a gene: 1. The CDR3 has 12 amino acids. The CDR3 here is CASSLTGVEQYF. The CDR3 nucleotides are TGTGCCAGCAGTTTAACAGGGGTCGAGCAGTACTTC.

The chain links TRBV18 to TRBJ2-3, with D possibly matching TRBD2 (6 bases). Trimming pared 3 bases from V and 0 bases from J, leaving 10 bases between. Germline values: CDR1 KGHSH, CDR2 LQKENI. This CDR3 has 15 amino acids. DNA for the CDR3: TGTGCCAGCTCACCCAGAGGGACTAGCACAGATACGCAGTATTTT. It encodes CASSPRGTSTDTQYF.

The chain combines TRBV27 with TRBJ2-2; possible D gene TRBD2, 6 bases. CDR1 and CDR2 (germline): MNHEY, SMNVEV (reference sequence). The CDR3 covers 16 residues. The V end lost 3 bases, the J end lost 4 bases, and 15 bases lay between the germline ends. CDR3 protein: CASSFKAGRSTGELFF. The CDR3 DNA is TGTGCCAGCAGTTTCAAGGCCGGGAGATCCACCGGGGAGCTGTTTTTT.

This rearrangement joins TRBV28 to TRBJ1-1; D gene ambiguous. CDR1 MDHEN and CDR2 SYDVKM come from the germline V gene. The CDR3 has 15 amino acids. Deletions cut 2 bases from V and 1 base from J, with 11 bases between. The CDR3 DNA reads as TGTGCCAGCAGTTTAGGTACTCTCTCGAACACTGAAGCTTTCTTT. Translation gives CASSLGTLSNTEAFF. Filled out from reference TRBV28 and TRBJ1-1, the complete variable domain reads DVKVTQSSRYLVKRTGEKVFLECVQDMDHENMFWYRQDPGLGLRLIYFSYDVKMKEKGDIPEGYSVSREKKERFSLILESASTNQTSMYLCASSLGTLSNTEAFFGQGTRLTVV.

As regards this clone: This likely traces to a read error, being one base from a far larger clone. Other DNA variants within this sample encode the same CDR3. The chain joins TRBV11-2 to TRBJ2-1, with TRBD2 matching 9 bases. The ends lost 5 bases at V and 10 bases at J; junction bases unmatched: 9. This CDR3 has 14 residues. CDR1 is SGHAT and CDR2 is FQNNGV in the germline V gene. The CDR3 protein is CASSVRGAGGEQFF. CDR3 nucleotide sequence: TGTGCCAGCAGCGTGCGGGGGGCGGGGGGGGAGCAGTTCTTC. Supplemented by reference TRBV11-2 and TRBJ2-1, the full variable domain reads EAGVAQSPRYKIIEKRQSVAFWCNPISGHATLYWYQQILGQGPKLLIQFQNNGVVDDSQLPKDRFSAERLKGVDSTLKIQPAKLEDSAVYLCASSVRGAGGEQFFGPGTRLTVL.

The CDR3 bases are TGTGCCAGCAGTTCGGGACAGGGGGTACATTCACCCCTCCACTTT. Translation gives CASSSGQGVHSPLHF. J is TRBJ1-6 and V is TRBV27; 11 bases are a match to TRBD1. Germline assignment: CDR1 MNHEY and CDR2 SMNVEV (reference sequence). This CDR3 comprises 15 residues. V gave up 4 bases and J gave up 8 bases; unmatched junction bases: 4.

This clone appeared a single time. The chain uses TRBV2 and TRBJ1-1; D not resolved. Trimming cost V 8 bases and J 1 base, with 14 bases left between them. The CDR3 sequence is 14 residues long. Germline values: CDR1 SNHLY, CDR2 FYNNEI. The CDR3 here is CASLKLRENTEAFF. The CDR3 DNA reads as TGTGCCAGCCTCAAATTGAGAGAGAACACTGAAGCTTTCTTT.